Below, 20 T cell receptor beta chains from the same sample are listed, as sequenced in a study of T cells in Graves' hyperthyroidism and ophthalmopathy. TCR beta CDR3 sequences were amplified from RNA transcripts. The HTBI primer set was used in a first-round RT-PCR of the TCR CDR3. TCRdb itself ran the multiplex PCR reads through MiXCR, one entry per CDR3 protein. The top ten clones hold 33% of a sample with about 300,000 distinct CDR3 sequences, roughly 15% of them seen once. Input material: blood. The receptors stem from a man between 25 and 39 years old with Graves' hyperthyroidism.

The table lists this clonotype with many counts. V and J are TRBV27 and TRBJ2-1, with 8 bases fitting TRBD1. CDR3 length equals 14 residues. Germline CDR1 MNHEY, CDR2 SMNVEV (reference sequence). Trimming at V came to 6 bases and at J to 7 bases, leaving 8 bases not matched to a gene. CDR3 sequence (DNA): TGTGCCAGCAGGACAAGACAGGGGCGGAATGAGCAGTTCTTC. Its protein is CASRTRQGRNEQFF.

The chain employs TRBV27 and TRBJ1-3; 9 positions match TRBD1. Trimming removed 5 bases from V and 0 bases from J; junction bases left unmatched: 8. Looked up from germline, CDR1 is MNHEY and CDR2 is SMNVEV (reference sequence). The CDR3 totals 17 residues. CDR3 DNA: TGTGCCAGCAGTCCAGGACAGGGGCCGAGCTCTGGAAACACCATATATTTT. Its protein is CASSPGQGPSSGNTIYF.

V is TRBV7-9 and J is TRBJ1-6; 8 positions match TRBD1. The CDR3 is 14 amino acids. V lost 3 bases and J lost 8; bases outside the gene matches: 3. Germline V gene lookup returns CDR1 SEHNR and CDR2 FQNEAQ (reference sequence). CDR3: CASSFQGADSPLHF. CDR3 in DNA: TGTGCCAGCAGCTTTCAGGGGGCTGATTCACCCCTCCACTTT.

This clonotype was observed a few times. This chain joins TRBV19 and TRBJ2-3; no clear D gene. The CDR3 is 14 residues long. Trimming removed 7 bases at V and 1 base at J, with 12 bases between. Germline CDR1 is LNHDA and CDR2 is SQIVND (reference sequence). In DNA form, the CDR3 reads TGTGCCAGTAATCTGGTGTGGGGCACAGATACGCAGTATTTT. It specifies CASNLVWGTDTQYF.

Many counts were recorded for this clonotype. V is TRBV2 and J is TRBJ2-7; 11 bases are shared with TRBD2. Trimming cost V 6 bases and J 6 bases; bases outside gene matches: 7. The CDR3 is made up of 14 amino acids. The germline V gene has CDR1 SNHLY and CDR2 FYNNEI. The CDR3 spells CASRETSGTFEQYF. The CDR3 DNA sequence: TGTGCCAGCAGAGAGACTAGCGGGACGTTCGAGCAGTACTTC. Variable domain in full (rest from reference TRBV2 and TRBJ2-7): EPEVTQTPSHQVTQMGQEVILRCVPISNHLYFYWYRQILGQKVEFLVSFYNNEISEKSEIFDDQFSVERPDGSNFTLKIRSTKLEDSAMYFCASRETSGTFEQYFGPGTRLTVT.

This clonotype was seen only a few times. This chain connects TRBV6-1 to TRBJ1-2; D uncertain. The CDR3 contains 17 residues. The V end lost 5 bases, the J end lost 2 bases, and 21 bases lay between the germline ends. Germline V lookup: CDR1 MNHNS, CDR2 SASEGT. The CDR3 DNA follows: TGTGCCAGCAGTTACTCCCAGACCAGAATGCTGAACTATGGCTACACCTTC. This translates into CASSYSQTRMLNYGYTF.

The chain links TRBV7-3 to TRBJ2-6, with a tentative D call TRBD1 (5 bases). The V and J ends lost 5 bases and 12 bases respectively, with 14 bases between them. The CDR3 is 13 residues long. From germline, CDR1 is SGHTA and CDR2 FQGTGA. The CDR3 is CASSPQVPGVLTF. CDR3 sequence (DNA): TGTGCCAGCAGCCCACAGGTACCCGGCGTCCTGACTTTC.

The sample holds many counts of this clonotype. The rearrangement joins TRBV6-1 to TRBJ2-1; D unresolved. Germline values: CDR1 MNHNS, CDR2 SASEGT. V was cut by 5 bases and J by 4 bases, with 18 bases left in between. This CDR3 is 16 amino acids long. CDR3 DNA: TGTGCCAGCAGTCCCCTAGTGTCGAGTTCTTACAATGAGCAGTTCTTC. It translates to CASSPLVSSSYNEQFF.

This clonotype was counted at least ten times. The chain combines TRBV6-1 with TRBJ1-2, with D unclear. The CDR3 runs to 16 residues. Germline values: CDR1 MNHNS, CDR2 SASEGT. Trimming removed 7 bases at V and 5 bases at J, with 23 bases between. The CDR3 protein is CASTYNLRGRKYGYTF. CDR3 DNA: TGTGCCAGCACCTACAACCTTAGAGGACGGAAATATGGCTACACCTTC.

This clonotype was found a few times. The CDR3 sequence is CATSDPDGAEEQFF. DNA of the CDR3: TGTGCCACCAGTGACCCAGACGGAGCGGAGGAGCAGTTCTTC. This chain connects TRBV24-1 to TRBJ2-1, with D possibly matching TRBD2 (5 bases). Trimming removed 4 bases from V and 10 bases from J, with 16 bases in between. Per the germline V gene, CDR1 is KGHDR and CDR2 is SFDVKD. This CDR3 has 14 amino acids.

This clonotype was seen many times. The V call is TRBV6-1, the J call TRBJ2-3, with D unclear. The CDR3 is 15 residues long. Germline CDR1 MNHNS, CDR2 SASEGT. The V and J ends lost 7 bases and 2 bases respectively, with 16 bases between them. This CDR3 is CASNRGRSSTDTQYF. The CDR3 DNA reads TGTGCCAGCAACCGCGGCCGATCGTCCACAGATACGCAGTATTTT.

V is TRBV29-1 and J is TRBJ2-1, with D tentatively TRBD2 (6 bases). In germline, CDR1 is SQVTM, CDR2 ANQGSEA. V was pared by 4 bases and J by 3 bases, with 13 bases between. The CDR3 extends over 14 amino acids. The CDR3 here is CSVAGTQFYNEQFF. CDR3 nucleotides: TGCAGCGTTGCTGGGACTCAATTCTACAATGAGCAGTTCTTC.

CDR3 region: CATGTENTDTQYF. CDR3 nucleotides: TGTGCCACCGGGACAGAGAACACAGATACGCAGTATTTT. The genes are TRBV12-3 or TRBV12-4 and TRBJ2-3; 7 nucleotides match TRBD1. The CDR3 consists of 13 residues. The V gene end was trimmed by 10 bases and the J gene end by 2 bases; junction bases not matched to a gene: 6.

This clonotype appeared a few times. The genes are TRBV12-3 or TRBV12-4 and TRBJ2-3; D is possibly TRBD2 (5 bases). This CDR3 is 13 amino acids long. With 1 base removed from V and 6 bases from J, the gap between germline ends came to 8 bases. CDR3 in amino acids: CASSLGGFDTQYF. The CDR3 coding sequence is TGTGCCAGCAGTTTAGGAGGGTTTGATACGCAGTATTTT.

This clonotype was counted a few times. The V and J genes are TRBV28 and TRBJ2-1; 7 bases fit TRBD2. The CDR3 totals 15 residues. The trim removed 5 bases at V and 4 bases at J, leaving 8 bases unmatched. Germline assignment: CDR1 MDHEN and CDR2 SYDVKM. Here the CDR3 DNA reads TGTGCCAGCAGTCCCGGGACTACCATTTACAATGAGCAGTTCTTC. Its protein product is CASSPGTTIYNEQFF.

The CDR3 loop is CASSQTKNSPLHF. The DNA of the CDR3 is TGCGCCAGCAGCCAAACAAAGAATTCACCCCTCCACTTT. The chain employs TRBV5-1 and TRBJ1-6, with unresolved D. Germline assignment: CDR1 SGHRS and CDR2 YFSETQ. The length of the CDR3 is 13 residues. V was cut by 4 bases and J by 7 bases, with 9 bases left in between.

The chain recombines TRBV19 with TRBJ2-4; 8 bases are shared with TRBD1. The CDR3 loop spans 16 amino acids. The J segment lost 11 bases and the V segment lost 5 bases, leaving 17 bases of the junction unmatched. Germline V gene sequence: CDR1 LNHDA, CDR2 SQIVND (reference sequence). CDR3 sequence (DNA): TGTGCCAGTAGTCCGACTACCGGGACAGGTGAAATCCTTCAGTACTTC. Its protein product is CASSPTTGTGEILQYF.

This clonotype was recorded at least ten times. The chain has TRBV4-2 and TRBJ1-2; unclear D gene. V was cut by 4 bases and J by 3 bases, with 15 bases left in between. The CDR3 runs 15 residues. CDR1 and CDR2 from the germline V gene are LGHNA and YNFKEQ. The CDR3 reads CASSPDSNGDYGYTF. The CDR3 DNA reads TGTGCCAGCAGCCCAGACTCGAACGGCGACTATGGCTACACCTTC.

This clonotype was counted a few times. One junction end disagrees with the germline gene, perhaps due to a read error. Here the CDR3 reads CSARGLLNYGYTF. CDR3 coding DNA: TGCAGCGCTAGAGGACTTCTTAACTATGGCTACACCTTC. The chain joins TRBV20-1 to TRBJ1-2, with D unclear. The CDR3 is 13 amino acids. CDR1 is DFQATT and CDR2 is SNEGSKA in the germline V gene (reference sequence).

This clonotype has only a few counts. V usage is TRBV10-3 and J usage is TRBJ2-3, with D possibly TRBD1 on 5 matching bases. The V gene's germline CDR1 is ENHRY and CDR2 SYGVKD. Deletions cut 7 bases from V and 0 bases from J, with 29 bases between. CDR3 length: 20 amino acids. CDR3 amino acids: CAITGPKQAESGPSTDTQYF. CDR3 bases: TGTGCCATCACCGGACCCAAACAGGCCGAATCAGGCCCTAGCACAGATACGCAGTATTTT.